Listed below are T cell receptor beta chains from one sample, sequenced in a study of OX40 agonist ivuxolimab in advanced cancers. Sequencing used immunoSEQ multiplex PCR; TCRdb keeps in-frame clones, though not all of them. This repertoire shows under 80,000 clones, more than 75% found once; its top ten account for less than 1%. Sample: CD4+ or CD8+ T cells sorted from blood, taken in a trial of the OX40 agonist ivuxolimab. Receptor source: an adult with an advanced solid tumor such as melanoma, head and neck, liver or kidney cancer. Each CDR3 is given with its conserved first and last residue. The D gene is left open where the match is weak. Only part of the rows carry a size: once, few, many, or a class if the clone is expanded.

D gene: -
J gene: TRBJ1-2
CDR3 length: 15
V gene: TRBV7-9
clone size: few
CDR3 DNA: TGTGCCAGCAGCTTAGCCGAGGCAGGTAGCTATGGCTACACCTTC
CDR3 protein: CASSLAEAGSYGYTF

D gene: -
J gene: TRBJ2-3
CDR3 length: 14
V gene: TRBV5-1
clone size: -
CDR3 DNA: TGCGCCAGCAGTTTCCAAACGGGCGCAGATACGCAGTATTTT
CDR3 protein: CASSFQTGADTQYF

D gene: -
J gene: TRBJ1-4
CDR3 length: 13
V gene: TRBV28
clone size: -
CDR3 DNA: TGTGCCAGCAGTAGAAGGGTTCATGAAAAACTGTTTTTT
CDR3 protein: CASSRRVHEKLFF

D gene: -
J gene: TRBJ2-5
CDR3 length: 14
V gene: TRBV28
clone size: -
CDR3 DNA: TGTGCCAGCAGTCCTCTCATGCGGGAAGAGACCCAGTACTTC
CDR3 protein: CASSPLMREETQYF

D gene: -
J gene: TRBJ2-7
CDR3 length: 12
V gene: TRBV5-1
clone size: -
CDR3 DNA: TGCGCCAGCAGCGCTACCTCCTACGAGCAGTACTTC
CDR3 protein: CASSATSYEQYF

D gene: -
J gene: TRBJ2-4
CDR3 length: 16
V gene: TRBV19
clone size: -
CDR3 DNA: TGTGCCAGTAGTGCCCTCGATACCTTAGCCAAAAACATTCAGTACTTC
CDR3 protein: CASSALDTLAKNIQYF

D gene: -
J gene: TRBJ1-4
CDR3 length: 14
V gene: TRBV6-1
clone size: -
CDR3 DNA: TGTGCCAGCAGTGACGGGGGGCTCGGGGAAAAACTGTTTTTT
CDR3 protein: CASSDGGLGEKLFF

D gene: TRBD1
J gene: TRBJ2-7
CDR3 length: 14
V gene: TRBV5-1
clone size: -
CDR3 DNA: TGCGCCAGCAGCGCGTCAGGGGGTTCCTACGAGCAGTACTTC
CDR3 protein: CASSASGGSYEQYF

D gene: -
J gene: TRBJ2-1
CDR3 length: 15
V gene: TRBV7-9
clone size: -
CDR3 DNA: TGTGCCAGCAGCCGCGTAGCAGGCTCCTACAATGAGCAGTTCTTC
CDR3 protein: CASSRVAGSYNEQFF

D gene: -
J gene: TRBJ1-5
CDR3 length: 14
V gene: TRBV2
clone size: few
CDR3 DNA: TGTGCCAGCGATTACGGGGGCCTCAATCAGCCCCAGCATTTT
CDR3 protein: CASDYGGLNQPQHF

D gene: TRBD2
J gene: TRBJ2-7
CDR3 length: 16
V gene: TRBV5-1
clone size: -
CDR3 DNA: TGCGCCAGCAGCTTGTTCCTTAGCGGGAGGATGTGGGAGCAGTACTTC
CDR3 protein: CASSLFLSGRMWEQYF

D gene: -
J gene: TRBJ2-7
CDR3 length: 15
V gene: TRBV19
clone size: -
CDR3 DNA: TGTGCCAGTAGTATTGGGGGCGGGGATACCTACGAGCAGTACTTC
CDR3 protein: CASSIGGGDTYEQYF

D gene: -
J gene: TRBJ2-7
CDR3 length: 16
V gene: TRBV15
clone size: -
CDR3 DNA: TGTGCCACCAGCAGAAGCCCGACTAGGGGCTTCGACGAGCAGTACTTC
CDR3 protein: CATSRSPTRGFDEQYF

D gene: TRBD2
J gene: TRBJ2-1
CDR3 length: 16
V gene: TRBV19
clone size: few
CDR3 DNA: TGTGCCAGTAGTATAGATACCCTAGCGGGCTACAATGAGCAGTTCTTC
CDR3 protein: CASSIDTLAGYNEQFF

D gene: -
J gene: TRBJ2-1
CDR3 length: 16
V gene: TRBV7-9
clone size: -
CDR3 DNA: TGTGCCAGCAGCTCACCACCAGGGGGAGGATGGGATGAGCAGTTCTTC
CDR3 protein: CASSSPPGGGWDEQFF

D gene: -
J gene: TRBJ2-5
CDR3 length: 14
V gene: TRBV30
clone size: -
CDR3 DNA: TGTGCCTGGAGTAACAACAGGGTAGGCGAGACCCAGTACTTC
CDR3 protein: CAWSNNRVGETQYF

D gene: -
J gene: TRBJ2-7
CDR3 length: 14
V gene: TRBV18
clone size: -
CDR3 DNA: TGTGCCAGCTCACCTATCTTAACAGGAGACGAGCAGTACTTC
CDR3 protein: CASSPILTGDEQYF

D gene: -
J gene: TRBJ2-3
CDR3 length: 13
V gene: TRBV11-3
clone size: -
CDR3 DNA: TGTGCCAGCAGCTTAGACAGCACAGATACGCAGTATTTT
CDR3 protein: CASSLDSTDTQYF

D gene: -
J gene: TRBJ1-5
CDR3 length: 14
V gene: TRBV27
clone size: -
CDR3 DNA: TGTGCCAGCAGTTTAGGGGGCCCCGGGAGGCCCCAGCATTTT
CDR3 protein: CASSLGGPGRPQHF

D gene: TRBD2
J gene: TRBJ2-2
CDR3 length: 17
V gene: TRBV10-3
clone size: -
CDR3 DNA: TGTGCCATCAGCTCCTCAACTAGCGGGAGAGTTGACGGGGAGCTGTTTTTT
CDR3 protein: CAISSSTSGRVDGELFF

D gene: -
J gene: TRBJ2-7
CDR3 length: 20
V gene: TRBV4-1
clone size: -
CDR3 DNA: TGCGCCAGCAGCCAAGATCTTGGCTTTAGTGGTCAGGGAAGGGCCTACGAGCAGTACTTC
CDR3 protein: CASSQDLGFSGQGRAYEQYF

D gene: TRBD1
J gene: TRBJ2-6
CDR3 length: 18
V gene: TRBV18
clone size: -
CDR3 DNA: TGTGCCAGCTCACCAGGACAGGGGGCCCTCTCTGGGGCCAACGTCCTGACTTTC
CDR3 protein: CASSPGQGALSGANVLTF

D gene: -
J gene: TRBJ2-7
CDR3 length: 15
V gene: TRBV6-1
clone size: -
CDR3 DNA: TGTGCCAGCAGTGACGGCGGACCGCTACGCGTCATGGGGTACTTC
CDR3 protein: CASSDGGPLRVMGYF

D gene: -
J gene: TRBJ1-5
CDR3 length: 14
V gene: TRBV15
clone size: -
CDR3 DNA: TGTGCCACCAGCAGAGATCGGAGCTTGAGGCCCCAGCATTTT
CDR3 protein: CATSRDRSLRPQHF

D gene: TRBD2
J gene: TRBJ2-3
CDR3 length: 17
V gene: TRBV9
clone size: -
CDR3 DNA: TGTGCCAGCAGGCCTTCCCCTAGCGGCCTATACACAGATACGCAGTATTTT
CDR3 protein: CASRPSPSGLYTDTQYF

D gene: TRBD1
J gene: TRBJ1-3
CDR3 length: 14
V gene: TRBV7-8
clone size: -
CDR3 DNA: TGTGCCAGCAGCTCTACAGGGGGCTGGAACACCATATATTTT
CDR3 protein: CASSSTGGWNTIYF

D gene: TRBD1
J gene: TRBJ1-2
CDR3 length: 14
V gene: TRBV4-1
clone size: -
CDR3 DNA: TGCGCCAGCAGTCCGGACAGGGGGAGGGTTGGCTACACCTTC
CDR3 protein: CASSPDRGRVGYTF

D gene: TRBD2
J gene: TRBJ2-1
CDR3 length: 13
V gene: TRBV7-2
clone size: -
CDR3 DNA: TGTGCCAGCACCCCGGGGGGAACCACAAAGCAGTTCTTC
CDR3 protein: CASTPGGTTKQFF

D gene: TRBD2
J gene: TRBJ2-3
CDR3 length: 16
V gene: TRBV5-6
clone size: -
CDR3 DNA: TGTGCCAGCAGCCCCACTAGCGGGAGGGCCGGTGATACGCAGTATTTT
CDR3 protein: CASSPTSGRAGDTQYF

D gene: TRBD2
J gene: TRBJ2-7
CDR3 length: 15
V gene: TRBV30
clone size: -
CDR3 DNA: TGTGCCTGGAAGGCTAGCGGGAGGGCCACCTACGAGCAGTACTTC
CDR3 protein: CAWKASGRATYEQYF

D gene: -
J gene: TRBJ2-7
CDR3 length: 13
V gene: TRBV29-1
clone size: -
CDR3 DNA: TGCAGCGTTGTGCGGGACAGCCTTTCGGAGCAGTACTTC
CDR3 protein: CSVVRDSLSEQYF

D gene: TRBD2
J gene: TRBJ2-1
CDR3 length: 15
V gene: TRBV11-2
clone size: -
CDR3 DNA: TGTGCCAGCAGTTGGACTAGCGGGAATGTCGGGGAGCAGTTCTTC
CDR3 protein: CASSWTSGNVGEQFF

D gene: TRBD1
J gene: TRBJ1-5
CDR3 length: 13
V gene: TRBV18
clone size: -
CDR3 DNA: TGTGCCAGCTCTCCAGGGGGAGATCAGCCCCAGCATTTT
CDR3 protein: CASSPGGDQPQHF

D gene: -
J gene: TRBJ2-7
CDR3 length: 14
V gene: TRBV28
clone size: -
CDR3 DNA: TGTGCCAGCAGGGCCCGGACATACTCCTACGAGCAGTACTTC
CDR3 protein: CASRARTYSYEQYF

D gene: TRBD2
J gene: TRBJ2-3
CDR3 length: 14
V gene: TRBV28
clone size: -
CDR3 DNA: TGTGCCAGCAGAACGAGCGGGAGGACAGATACGCAGTATTTT
CDR3 protein: CASRTSGRTDTQYF

D gene: TRBD2
J gene: TRBJ2-2
CDR3 length: 17
V gene: TRBV6-1
clone size: -
CDR3 DNA: TGTGCCAGCAGTGAAGCGCTAGCGGGAATAAACACCGGGGAGCTGTTTTTT
CDR3 protein: CASSEALAGINTGELFF

D gene: -
J gene: TRBJ2-4
CDR3 length: 14
V gene: TRBV11-2
clone size: -
CDR3 DNA: TGTGCCAGCAGCTCACGACGGCAAATTGACATTCAGTACTTC
CDR3 protein: CASSSRRQIDIQYF

D gene: TRBD1
J gene: TRBJ2-3
CDR3 length: 15
V gene: TRBV7-9
clone size: -
CDR3 DNA: TGTGCCAGCAGCTTGGGACAGGTGATCACAGATACGCAGTATTTT
CDR3 protein: CASSLGQVITDTQYF

D gene: -
J gene: TRBJ2-5
CDR3 length: 18
V gene: TRBV21-1
clone size: -
CDR3 DNA: TGTGCCAGCAGCAATTGGCTGTCCGGGTCGCCGAAATTAGAGACCCAGTACTTC
CDR3 protein: CASSNWLSGSPKLETQYF

D gene: -
J gene: TRBJ2-2
CDR3 length: 15
V gene: TRBV7-2
clone size: -
CDR3 DNA: TGTGCCAGCAGCTTCGAGCCAGGGGTCACCGGGGAGCTGTTTTTT
CDR3 protein: CASSFEPGVTGELFF

D gene: TRBD2
J gene: TRBJ2-7
CDR3 length: 14
V gene: TRBV5-1
clone size: -
CDR3 DNA: TGCGCCAGCAGCCCCGGACTAGCGGGAGGCGAGCAGTACTTC
CDR3 protein: CASSPGLAGGEQYF

D gene: TRBD2
J gene: TRBJ2-1
CDR3 length: 16
V gene: TRBV30
clone size: -
CDR3 DNA: TGTGCCTGGAGTGTCGGGACTAGCGGGAGAGCGAATGAGCAGTTCTTC
CDR3 protein: CAWSVGTSGRANEQFF

D gene: -
J gene: TRBJ1-5
CDR3 length: 16
V gene: TRBV6-1
clone size: -
CDR3 DNA: TGTGCCAGCAGTGAAGCCCCAGGGCATAGCAATCAGCCCCAGCATTTT
CDR3 protein: CASSEAPGHSNQPQHF

D gene: TRBD1
J gene: TRBJ2-7
CDR3 length: 13
V gene: TRBV9
clone size: -
CDR3 DNA: TGTGCCAGCAGCGTAGCTCCACAGGGGGAGCAGTACTTC
CDR3 protein: CASSVAPQGEQYF

D gene: TRBD2
J gene: TRBJ2-5
CDR3 length: 13
V gene: TRBV10-3
clone size: -
CDR3 DNA: TGTGCCATCAGCTCGGGAGGAGGAGAGACCCAGTACTTC
CDR3 protein: CAISSGGGETQYF

D gene: TRBD1
J gene: TRBJ1-4
CDR3 length: 14
V gene: TRBV28
clone size: -
CDR3 DNA: TGTGCCAGCAGTTTAGACAGGGCGAGGGAAAAACTGTTTTTT
CDR3 protein: CASSLDRAREKLFF

D gene: TRBD2
J gene: TRBJ2-7
CDR3 length: 16
V gene: TRBV14
clone size: -
CDR3 DNA: TGTGCCAGCAGCCAAGGGAGCGGGAGGGCCCTCTACGAGCAGTACTTC
CDR3 protein: CASSQGSGRALYEQYF

D gene: -
J gene: TRBJ2-5
CDR3 length: 12
V gene: TRBV6-5
clone size: -
CDR3 DNA: TGTGCCAGCACCTCTTCTAGGGAGACCCAGTACTTC
CDR3 protein: CASTSSRETQYF

D gene: -
J gene: TRBJ1-6
CDR3 length: 15
V gene: TRBV28
clone size: -
CDR3 DNA: TGTGCCAGCAGTTCCCAATCTCCGGGACTACGGACCCTCCACTTT
CDR3 protein: CASSSQSPGLRTLHF

D gene: -
J gene: TRBJ2-7
CDR3 length: 13
V gene: TRBV6-1
clone size: once
CDR3 DNA: TGTGCCAGCGGCCCGGCGGTTACCTACGAGCAGTACTTC
CDR3 protein: CASGPAVTYEQYF